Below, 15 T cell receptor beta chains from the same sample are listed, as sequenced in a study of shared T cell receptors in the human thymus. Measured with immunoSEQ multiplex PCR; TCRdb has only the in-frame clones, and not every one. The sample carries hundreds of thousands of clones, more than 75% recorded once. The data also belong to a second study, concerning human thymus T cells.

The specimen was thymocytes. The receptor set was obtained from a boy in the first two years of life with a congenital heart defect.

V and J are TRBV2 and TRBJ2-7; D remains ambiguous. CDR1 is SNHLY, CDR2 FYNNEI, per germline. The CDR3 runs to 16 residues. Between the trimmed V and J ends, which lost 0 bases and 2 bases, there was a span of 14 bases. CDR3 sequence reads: CASSEALQPTTYEQYF. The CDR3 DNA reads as TGTGCCAGCAGTGAAGCGCTTCAACCGACAACCTACGAGCAGTACTTC.

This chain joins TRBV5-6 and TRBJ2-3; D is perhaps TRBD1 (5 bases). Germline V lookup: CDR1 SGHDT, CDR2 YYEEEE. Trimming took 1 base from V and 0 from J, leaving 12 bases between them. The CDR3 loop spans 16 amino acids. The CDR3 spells CASSLTGPSSTDTQYF. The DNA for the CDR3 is TGTGCCAGCAGCTTGACAGGACCTTCTAGCACAGATACGCAGTATTTT.

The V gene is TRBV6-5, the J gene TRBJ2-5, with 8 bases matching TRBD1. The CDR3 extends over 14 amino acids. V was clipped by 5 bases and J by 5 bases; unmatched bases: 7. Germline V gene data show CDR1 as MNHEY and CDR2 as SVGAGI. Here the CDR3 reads CASSVRTGSETQYF. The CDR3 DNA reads TGTGCCAGCAGTGTCCGGACAGGGTCGGAGACCCAGTACTTC.

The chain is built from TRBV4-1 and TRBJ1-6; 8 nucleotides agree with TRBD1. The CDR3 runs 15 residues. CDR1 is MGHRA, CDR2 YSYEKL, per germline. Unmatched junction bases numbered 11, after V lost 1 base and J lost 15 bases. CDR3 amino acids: CASSQGWTGRELLHF. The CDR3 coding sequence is TGCGCCAGCAGCCAAGGCTGGACAGGGAGGGAACTCCTCCACTTT.

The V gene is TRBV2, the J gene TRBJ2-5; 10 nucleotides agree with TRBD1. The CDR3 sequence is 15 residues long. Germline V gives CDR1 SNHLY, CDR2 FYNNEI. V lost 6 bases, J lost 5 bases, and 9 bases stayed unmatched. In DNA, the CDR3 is TGTGCCAGCAGAGGACAGGGGGAAGGTGAGGAGACCCAGTACTTC. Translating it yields CASRGQGEGEETQYF. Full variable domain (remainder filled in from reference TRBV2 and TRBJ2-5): EPEVTQTPSHQVTQMGQEVILRCVPISNHLYFYWYRQILGQKVEFLVSFYNNEISEKSEIFDDQFSVERPDGSNFTLKIRSTKLEDSAMYFCASRGQGEGEETQYFGPGTRLLVL.

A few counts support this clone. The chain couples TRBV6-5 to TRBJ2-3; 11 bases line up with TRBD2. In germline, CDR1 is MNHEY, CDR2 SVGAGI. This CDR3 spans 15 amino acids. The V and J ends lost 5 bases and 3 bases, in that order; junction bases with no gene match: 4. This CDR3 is CASSPTSGGTDTQYF. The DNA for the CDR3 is TGTGCCAGCAGTCCTACTAGCGGGGGTACAGATACGCAGTATTTT.

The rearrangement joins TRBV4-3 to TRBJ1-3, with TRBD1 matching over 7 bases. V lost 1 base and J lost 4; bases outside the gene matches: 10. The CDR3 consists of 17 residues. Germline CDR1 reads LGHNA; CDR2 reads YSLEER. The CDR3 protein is CASSQVQGEAAGNTIYF. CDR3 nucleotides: TGCGCCAGCAGCCAAGTCCAGGGGGAGGCAGCGGGAAACACCATATATTTT.

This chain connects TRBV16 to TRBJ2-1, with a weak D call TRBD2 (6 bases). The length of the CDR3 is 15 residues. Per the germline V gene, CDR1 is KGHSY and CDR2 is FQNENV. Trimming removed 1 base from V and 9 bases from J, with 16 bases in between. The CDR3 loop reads CASSQFRRGWVEQFF. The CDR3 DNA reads TGTGCCAGCAGCCAATTCAGGAGGGGATGGGTTGAGCAGTTCTTC.

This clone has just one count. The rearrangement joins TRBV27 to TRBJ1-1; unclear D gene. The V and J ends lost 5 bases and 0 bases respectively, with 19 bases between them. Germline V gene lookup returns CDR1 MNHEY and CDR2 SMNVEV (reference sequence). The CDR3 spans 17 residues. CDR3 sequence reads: CASSPSGGSPMNTEAFF. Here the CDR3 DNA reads TGTGCCAGCAGTCCCTCGGGTGGCAGCCCCATGAACACTGAAGCTTTCTTT.

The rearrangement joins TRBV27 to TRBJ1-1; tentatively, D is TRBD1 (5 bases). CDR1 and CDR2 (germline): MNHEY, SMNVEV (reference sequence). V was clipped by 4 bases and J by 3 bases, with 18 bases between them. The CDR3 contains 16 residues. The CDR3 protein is CASSSLGVGEDTEAFF. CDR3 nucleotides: TGTGCCAGCAGTTCCCTCGGGGTAGGGGAGGACACTGAAGCTTTCTTT.

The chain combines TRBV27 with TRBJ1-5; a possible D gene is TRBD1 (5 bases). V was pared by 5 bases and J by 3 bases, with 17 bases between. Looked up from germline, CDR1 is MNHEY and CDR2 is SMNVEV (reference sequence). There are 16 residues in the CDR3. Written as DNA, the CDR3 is TGTGCCAGCAGTCAAGGTCCCTGGGGCCCCAATCAGCCCCAGCATTTT. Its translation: CASSQGPWGPNQPQHF.

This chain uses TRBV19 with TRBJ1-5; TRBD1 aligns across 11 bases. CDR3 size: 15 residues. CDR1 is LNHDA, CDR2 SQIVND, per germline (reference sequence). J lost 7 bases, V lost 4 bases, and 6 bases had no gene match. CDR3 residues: CASSTDRGRRQPQHF. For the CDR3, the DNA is TGTGCCAGTAGTACGGACAGGGGGCGAAGACAGCCCCAGCATTTT.

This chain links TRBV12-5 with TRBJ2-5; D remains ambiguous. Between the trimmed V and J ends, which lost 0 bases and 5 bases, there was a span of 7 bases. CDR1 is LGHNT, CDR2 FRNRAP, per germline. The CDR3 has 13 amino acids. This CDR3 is CASGLVVQETQYF. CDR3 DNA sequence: TGTGCTAGTGGTTTGGTAGTACAGGAGACCCAGTACTTC.

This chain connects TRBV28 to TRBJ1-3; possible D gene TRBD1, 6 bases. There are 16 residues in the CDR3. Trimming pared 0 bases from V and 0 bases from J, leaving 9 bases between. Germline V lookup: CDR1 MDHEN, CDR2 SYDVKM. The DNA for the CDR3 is TGTGCCAGCAGTTTATGGACAGGCGTCTCTGGAAACACCATATATTTT. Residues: CASSLWTGVSGNTIYF.

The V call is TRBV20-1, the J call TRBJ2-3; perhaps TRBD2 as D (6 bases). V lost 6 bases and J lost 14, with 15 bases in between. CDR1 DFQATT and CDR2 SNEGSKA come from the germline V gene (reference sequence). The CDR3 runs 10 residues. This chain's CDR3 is CSAFLRERYF. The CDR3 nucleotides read TGCAGTGCCTTTCTTCGGGAGAGGTATTTT.